This section outlines one T cell receptor beta chain sequence together with its context. Antigen: not known. The source of the sample is a study of siplizumab effects on memory and regulatory T cells. Study findings and constraints: The average Treg-derived proportion among mappable alloreactive CD4+ clones was 65% to 80% with siplizumab versus 25% to 30% in controls.

Produced via immunoSEQ multiplex PCR; TCRdb's table is partial and in-frame only. The sample consists of 85,000 to 95,000 clones, nearly 95% of them appearing once. The TCR sequence derives from a human donor in good health. The sequencing sample was made of non-Treg CD4+ T cells sorted from blood.

The CDR3 DNA follows: TGTGCCAGCAGCCCTTTTTTTACAGATACGCAGTATTTT. Protein sequence: CASSPFFTDTQYF. The chain carries TRBV9 and TRBJ2-3; D gene ambiguous. This CDR3 spans 13 amino acids. Germline lookup yields CDR1 SGDLS and CDR2 YYNGEE. With 4 bases removed from V and 3 bases from J, the gap between germline ends came to 9 bases.